The clone carrying this T cell receptor beta chain showed up just a few times. The antigen is undetermined. The data were taken from a study of T cell repertoires in cytomegalovirus infection. At the level of the study: It was recently identified HLA-C-restricted and well-studied HLA-B-restricted CMV epitopes that the study used. An indication of both CMV infection and matching HLA type came from public TCR beta signatures.

Trimming removed 2 bases at V and 7 bases at J, with 11 bases between. Germline lookup yields CDR1 MNHEY and CDR2 SVGAGI. The CDR3 contains 14 residues. TCRdb ran MiXCR on the reads and lists one entry per CDR3 protein. Here the sample spans around 750,000 distinct CDR3 sequences, approximately 30% being singletons. This receptor was identified in a human donor in good health (CMV status not recorded). Some clones in this sample may be carry-over from other donors' samples. The source was cultured CD8+ T cells from PBMCs, collected from culture after CMV antigen stimulation. The rearrangement joins TRBV6-5 to TRBJ2-2; possibly TRBD1 or TRBD2 for D (6 bases each). The CDR3 is CASSYTGAGGELFF. The DNA of the CDR3 is TGTGCCAGCAGTTACACGGGGGCTGGCGGGGAGCTGTTTTTT.